This T cell receptor (beta chain) was identified in a study of cytomegalovirus exposure and HLA in healthy donors. General study points: The study designated fewer than 200 TCR beta chains cytomegalovirus-associated. After further analysis at a later stage, roughly 16,000 TCR beta sequences were associated with HLA alleles at 0.05 false discovery rate.

This CDR3 region has 14 residues. V lost 0 bases and J lost 0, with 4 bases in between. Germline-derived CDR1 and CDR2 are MGHRA and YSYEKL. PCR amplification relied on 60 Vbeta primers (plus 13 Jbeta primers). Produced via immunoSEQ multiplex PCR; TCRdb's table is partial and in-frame only. This sample has about 120,000 clones, with 60% to 80% found just once. This clone came up a few times. The antigen is unknown. This TCR came from a middle-aged man in good health and CMV-seropositive. The genes are TRBV4-1 and TRBJ2-3; no clear D. Sequencing input: PBMCs. CDR3 residues: CASSQDMSTDTQYF. In DNA, the CDR3 is TGCGCCAGCAGCCAAGATATGAGCACAGATACGCAGTATTTT.